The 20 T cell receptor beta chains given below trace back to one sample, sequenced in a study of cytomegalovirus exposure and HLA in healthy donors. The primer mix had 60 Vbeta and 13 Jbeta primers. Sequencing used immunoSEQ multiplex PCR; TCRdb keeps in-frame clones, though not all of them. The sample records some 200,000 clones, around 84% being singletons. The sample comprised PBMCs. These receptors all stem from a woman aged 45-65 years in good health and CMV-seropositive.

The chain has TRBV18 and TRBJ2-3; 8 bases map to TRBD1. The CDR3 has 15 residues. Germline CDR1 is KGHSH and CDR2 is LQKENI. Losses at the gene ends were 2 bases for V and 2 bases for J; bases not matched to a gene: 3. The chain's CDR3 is CASSPGDRFTDTQYF. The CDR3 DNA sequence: TGTGCCAGCTCACCAGGGGACAGGTTCACAGATACGCAGTATTTT.

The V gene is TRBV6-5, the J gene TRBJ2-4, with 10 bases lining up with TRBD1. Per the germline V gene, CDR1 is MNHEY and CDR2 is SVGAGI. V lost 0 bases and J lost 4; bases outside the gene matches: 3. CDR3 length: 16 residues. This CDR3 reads CASSYSGDRGKNIQYF. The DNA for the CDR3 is TGTGCCAGCAGTTACTCGGGGGACAGGGGAAAAAACATTCAGTACTTC.

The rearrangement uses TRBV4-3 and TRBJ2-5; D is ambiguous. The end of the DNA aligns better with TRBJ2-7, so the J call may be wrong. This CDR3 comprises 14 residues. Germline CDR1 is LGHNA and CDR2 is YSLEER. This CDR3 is CASSQGSSDYEQYF. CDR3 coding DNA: TGCGCCAGCAGCCAGGGGTCCAGCGACTACGAGCAGTACTTC.

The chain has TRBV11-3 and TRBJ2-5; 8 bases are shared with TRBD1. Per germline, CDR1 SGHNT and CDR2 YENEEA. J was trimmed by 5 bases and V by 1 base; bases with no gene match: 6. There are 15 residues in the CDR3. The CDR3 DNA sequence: TGTGCCAGCAGCTTAGGGACAGGGTTCGGTGAGACCCAGTACTTC. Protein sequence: CASSLGTGFGETQYF. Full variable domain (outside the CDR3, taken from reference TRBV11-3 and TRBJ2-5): EAGVVQSPRYKIIEKKQPVAFWCNPISGHNTLYWYLQNLGQGPELLIRYENEEAVDDSQLPKDRFSAERLKGVDSTLKIQPAELGDSAVYLCASSLGTGFGETQYFGPGTRLLVL.

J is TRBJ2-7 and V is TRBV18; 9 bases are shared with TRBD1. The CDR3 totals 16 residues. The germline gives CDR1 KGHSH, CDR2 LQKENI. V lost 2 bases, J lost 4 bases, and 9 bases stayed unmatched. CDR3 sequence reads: CASSPNPGQGSYEQYF. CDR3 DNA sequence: TGTGCCAGCTCACCAAATCCGGGACAGGGATCTTACGAGCAGTACTTC.

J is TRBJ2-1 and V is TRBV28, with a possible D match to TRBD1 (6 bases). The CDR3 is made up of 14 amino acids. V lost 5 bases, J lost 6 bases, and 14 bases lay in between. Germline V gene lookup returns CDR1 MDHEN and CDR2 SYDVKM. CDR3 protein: CASSEGDRVNEQFF. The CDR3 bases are TGTGCCAGCAGTGAGGGGGACCGGGTCAATGAGCAGTTCTTC.

The CDR3 sequence is CASSWGRGGGQYF. Here the CDR3 DNA reads TGTGCCAGCAGCTGGGGACGGGGGGGTGGGCAGTACTTC. This chain uses TRBV7-8 with TRBJ2-7; TRBD2 aligns across 8 bases. This CDR3 is 13 amino acids long. Germline trimming cut 4 bases from V and 9 bases from J; bases unmatched to any gene: 8. The germline V gene encodes CDR1 SGHVS and CDR2 FQNEAQ.

The CDR3 reads CAISDPRNEQFF. In nucleotides, the CDR3 is TGTGCCATCAGTGATCCGAGGAATGAGCAGTTCTTC. The gene calls are TRBV10-3 and TRBJ2-1, with no clear D. The CDR3 covers 12 residues. The germline CDR1 and CDR2 sequences are ENHRY and SYGVKD. Trimming stripped 3 bases from V and 7 bases from J, with 7 bases between.

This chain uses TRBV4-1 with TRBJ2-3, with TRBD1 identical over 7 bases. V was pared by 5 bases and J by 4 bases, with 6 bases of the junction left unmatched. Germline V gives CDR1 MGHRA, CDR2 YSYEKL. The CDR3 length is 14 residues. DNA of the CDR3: TGCGCCAGCAGCTTGCGACAGGGCCCAGATACGCAGTATTTT. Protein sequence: CASSLRQGPDTQYF.

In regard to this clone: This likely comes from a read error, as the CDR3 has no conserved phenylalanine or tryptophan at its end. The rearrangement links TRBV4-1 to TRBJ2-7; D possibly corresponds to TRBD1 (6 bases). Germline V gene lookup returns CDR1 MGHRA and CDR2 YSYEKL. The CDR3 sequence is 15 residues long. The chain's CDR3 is CASGQGAGVRDEQYL. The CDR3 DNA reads TGCGCCAGCGGCCAAGGCGCAGGGGTTCGGGACGAGCAGTACCTC.

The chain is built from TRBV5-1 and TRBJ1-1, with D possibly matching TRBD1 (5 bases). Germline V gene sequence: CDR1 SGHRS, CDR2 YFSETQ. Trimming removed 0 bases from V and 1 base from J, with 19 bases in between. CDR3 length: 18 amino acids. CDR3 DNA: TGCGCCAGCAGCTTGGGTGCGGGGGTTGGAATTACGAACACTGAAGCTTTCTTT. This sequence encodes CASSLGAGVGITNTEAFF.

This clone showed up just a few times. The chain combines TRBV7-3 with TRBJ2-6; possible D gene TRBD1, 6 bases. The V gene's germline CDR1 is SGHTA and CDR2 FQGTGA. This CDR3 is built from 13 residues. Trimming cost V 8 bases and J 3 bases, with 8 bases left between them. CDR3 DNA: TGTGCCAGCGCAGGGGTTGGGGCCAACGTCCTGACTTTC. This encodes CASAGVGANVLTF. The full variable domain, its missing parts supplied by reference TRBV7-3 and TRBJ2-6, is GAGVSQTPSNKVTEKGKYVELRCDPISGHTALYWYRQSLGQGPEFLIYFQGTGAADDSGLPNDRFFAVRPEGSVSTLKIQRTERGDSAVYLCASAGVGANVLTFGAGSRLTVL.

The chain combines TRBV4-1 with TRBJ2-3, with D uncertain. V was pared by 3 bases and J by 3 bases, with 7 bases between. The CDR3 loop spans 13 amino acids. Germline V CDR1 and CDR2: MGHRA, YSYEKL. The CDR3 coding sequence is TGCGCCAGCAGCCAGGTCAGAACAGATACGCAGTATTTT. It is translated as CASSQVRTDTQYF.

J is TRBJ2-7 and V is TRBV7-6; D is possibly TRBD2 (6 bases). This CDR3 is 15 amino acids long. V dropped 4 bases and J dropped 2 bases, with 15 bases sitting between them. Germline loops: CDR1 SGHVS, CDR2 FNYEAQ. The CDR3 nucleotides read TGTGCCAGCAGCTCCACCGGGACTCCGGCCTACGAGCAGTACTTC. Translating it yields CASSSTGTPAYEQYF.

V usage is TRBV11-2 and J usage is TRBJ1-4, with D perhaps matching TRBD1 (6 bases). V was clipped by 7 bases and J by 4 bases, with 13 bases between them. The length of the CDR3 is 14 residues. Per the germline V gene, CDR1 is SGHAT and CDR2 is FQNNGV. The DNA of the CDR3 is TGTGCCAGCACCCTACAGGGACATAATGAAAAACTGTTTTTT. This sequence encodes CASTLQGHNEKLFF. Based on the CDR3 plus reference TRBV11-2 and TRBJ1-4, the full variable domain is EAGVAQSPRYKIIEKRQSVAFWCNPISGHATLYWYQQILGQGPKLLIQFQNNGVVDDSQLPKDRFSAERLKGVDSTLKIQPAKLEDSAVYLCASTLQGHNEKLFFGSGTQLSVL.

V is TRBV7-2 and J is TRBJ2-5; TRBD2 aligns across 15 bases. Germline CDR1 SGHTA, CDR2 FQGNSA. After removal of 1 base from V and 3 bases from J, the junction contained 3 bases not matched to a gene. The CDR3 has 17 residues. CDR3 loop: CASSLGTSGGGKETQYF. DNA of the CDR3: TGTGCCAGCAGCTTAGGGACTAGCGGGGGGGGAAAAGAGACCCAGTACTTC.

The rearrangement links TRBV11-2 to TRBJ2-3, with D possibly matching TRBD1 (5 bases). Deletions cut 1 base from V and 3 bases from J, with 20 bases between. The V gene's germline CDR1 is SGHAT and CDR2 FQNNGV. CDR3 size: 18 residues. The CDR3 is CASSLAKTQGQETDTQYF. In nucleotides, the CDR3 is TGTGCCAGCAGCTTAGCCAAGACCCAGGGCCAGGAGACAGATACGCAGTATTTT.

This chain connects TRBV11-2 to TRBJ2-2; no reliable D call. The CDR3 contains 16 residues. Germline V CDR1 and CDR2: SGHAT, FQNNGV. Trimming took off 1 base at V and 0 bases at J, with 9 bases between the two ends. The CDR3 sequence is CASSLVGSANTGELFF. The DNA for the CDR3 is TGTGCCAGCAGCTTAGTCGGGTCGGCGAACACCGGGGAGCTGTTTTTT.

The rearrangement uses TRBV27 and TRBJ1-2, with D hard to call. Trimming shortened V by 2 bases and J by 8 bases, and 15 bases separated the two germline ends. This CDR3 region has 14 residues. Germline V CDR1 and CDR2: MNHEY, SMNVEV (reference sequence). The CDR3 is CASSLDPTRGGYTF. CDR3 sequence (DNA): TGTGCCAGCAGTTTAGATCCGACCCGAGGCGGCTACACCTTC.

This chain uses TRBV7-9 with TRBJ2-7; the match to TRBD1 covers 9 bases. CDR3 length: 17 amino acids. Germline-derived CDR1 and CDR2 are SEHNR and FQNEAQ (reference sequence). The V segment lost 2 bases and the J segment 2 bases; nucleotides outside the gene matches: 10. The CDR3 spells CASSLWGGTGRTYEQYF. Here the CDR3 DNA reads TGTGCCAGCAGCTTATGGGGAGGGACAGGGAGAACCTACGAGCAGTACTTC.